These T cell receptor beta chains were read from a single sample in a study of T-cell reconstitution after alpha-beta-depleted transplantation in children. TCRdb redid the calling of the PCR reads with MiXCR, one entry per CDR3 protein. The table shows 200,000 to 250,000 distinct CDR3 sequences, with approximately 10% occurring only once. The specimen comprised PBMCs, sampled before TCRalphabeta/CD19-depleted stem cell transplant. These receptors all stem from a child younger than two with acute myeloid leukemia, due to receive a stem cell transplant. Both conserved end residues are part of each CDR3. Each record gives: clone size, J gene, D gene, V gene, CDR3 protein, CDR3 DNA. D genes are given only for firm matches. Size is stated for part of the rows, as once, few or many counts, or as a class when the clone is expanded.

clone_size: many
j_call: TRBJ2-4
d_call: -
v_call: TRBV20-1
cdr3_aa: CSARASSRNIQYF
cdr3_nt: TGCAGTGCTAGAGCCAGCTCCCGAAACATTCAGTACTTC

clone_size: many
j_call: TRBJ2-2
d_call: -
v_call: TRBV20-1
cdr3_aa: CSAESAGTAGELFF
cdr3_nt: TGCAGTGCTGAGTCGGCAGGGACCGCCGGGGAGCTGTTTTTT

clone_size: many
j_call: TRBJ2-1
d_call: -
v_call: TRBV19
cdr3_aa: CASSFRGSSYNEQFF
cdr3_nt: TGTGCCAGTAGTTTCCGGGGGAGCTCCTACAATGAGCAGTTCTTC

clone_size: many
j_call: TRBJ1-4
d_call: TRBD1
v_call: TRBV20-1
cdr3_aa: CSATQGAATNEKLFF
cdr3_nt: TGCAGTGCTACACAGGGGGCGGCAACTAATGAAAAACTGTTTTTT

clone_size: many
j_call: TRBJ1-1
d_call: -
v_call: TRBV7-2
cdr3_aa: CASSSRGSGGGTEAFF
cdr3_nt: TGTGCCAGCAGCTCCCGCGGGTCCGGCGGTGGCACTGAAGCTTTCTTT

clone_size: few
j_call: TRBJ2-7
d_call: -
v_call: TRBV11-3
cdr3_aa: CASSFASRDGSYEQYF
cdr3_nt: TGTGCCAGCAGCTTTGCCTCTCGGGACGGTTCCTACGAGCAGTACTTC

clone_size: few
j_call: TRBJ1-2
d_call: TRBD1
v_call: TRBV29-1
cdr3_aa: CSVYRGHGYTF
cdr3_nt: TGCAGCGTCTACAGGGGGCATGGCTACACCTTC

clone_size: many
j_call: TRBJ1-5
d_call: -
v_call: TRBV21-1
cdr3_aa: CASSKALWDRGAPYSNQPQHF
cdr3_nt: TGTGCCAGCAGCAAAGCGCTTTGGGACAGGGGCGCTCCTTATAGCAATCAGCCCCAGCATTTT

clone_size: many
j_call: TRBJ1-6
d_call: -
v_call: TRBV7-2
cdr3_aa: CASSPFRNSPLHF
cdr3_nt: TGTGCCAGCAGCCCTTTTCGCAATTCACCCCTCCACTTT

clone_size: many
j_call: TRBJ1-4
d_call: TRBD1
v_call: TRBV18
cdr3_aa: CASSPGQGEKLFF
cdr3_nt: TGTGCCAGCTCACCAGGACAGGGTGAAAAACTGTTTTTT

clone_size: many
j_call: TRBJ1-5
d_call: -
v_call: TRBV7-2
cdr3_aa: CASSLGVAGQPQHF
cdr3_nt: TGTGCCAGCAGCTTAGGAGTGGCGGGTCAGCCCCAGCATTTT

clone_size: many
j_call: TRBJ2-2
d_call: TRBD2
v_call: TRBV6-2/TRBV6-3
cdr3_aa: CASGGREGRPLNTGELFF
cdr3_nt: TGTGCCAGCGGCGGCCGGGAGGGCCGGCCTCTGAACACCGGGGAGCTGTTTTTT

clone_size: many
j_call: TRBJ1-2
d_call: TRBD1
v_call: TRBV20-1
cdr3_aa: CSAREFRTGNYGYTF
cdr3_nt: TGCAGTGCTAGAGAGTTTAGGACAGGGAACTATGGCTACACCTTC

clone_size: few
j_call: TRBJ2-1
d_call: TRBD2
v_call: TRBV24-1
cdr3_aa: CATQGLAGEDEQFF
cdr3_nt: TGTGCCACCCAGGGACTAGCGGGAGAGGATGAGCAGTTCTTC

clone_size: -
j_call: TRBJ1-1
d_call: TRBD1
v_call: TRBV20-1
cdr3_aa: CSARGGQGATEAFF
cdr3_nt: TGCAGTGCTAGAGGGGGACAGGGGGCAACTGAAGCTTTCTTT

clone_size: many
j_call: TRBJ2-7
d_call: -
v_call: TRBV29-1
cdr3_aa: CSTSEGAYEQYF
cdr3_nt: TGCAGCACATCTGAGGGGGCCTACGAGCAGTACTTC

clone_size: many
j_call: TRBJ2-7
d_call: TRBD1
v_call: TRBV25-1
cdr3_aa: CASSDRDRGREQYF
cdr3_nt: TGTGCCAGCAGTGATAGGGACAGGGGGCGCGAGCAGTACTTC

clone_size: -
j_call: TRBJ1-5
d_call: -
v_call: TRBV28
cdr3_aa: CATQQGRNQPQHF
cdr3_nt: TGTGCCACCCAACAGGGTCGCAATCAGCCCCAGCATTTT

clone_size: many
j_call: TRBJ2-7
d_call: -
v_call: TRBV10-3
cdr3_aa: CAINPGKGESYEQYF
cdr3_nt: TGTGCCATCAATCCCGGGAAAGGGGAATCCTACGAGCAGTACTTC

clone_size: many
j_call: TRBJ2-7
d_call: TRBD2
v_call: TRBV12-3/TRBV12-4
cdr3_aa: CASGGRNGYEQYF
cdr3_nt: TGTGCCAGCGGCGGGAGAAATGGATACGAGCAGTACTTC

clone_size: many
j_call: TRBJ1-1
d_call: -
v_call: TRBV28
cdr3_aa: CASAAGEAFF
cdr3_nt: TGTGCCAGCGCCGCAGGAGAAGCTTTCTTT

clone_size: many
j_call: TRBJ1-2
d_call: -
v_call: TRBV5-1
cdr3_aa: CASSPPGGGYTF
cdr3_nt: TGCGCCAGCAGCCCCCCCGGGGGTGGCTACACCTTC

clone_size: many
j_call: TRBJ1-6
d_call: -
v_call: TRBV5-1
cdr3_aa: CASSVRPGGSYNSPLHF
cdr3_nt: TGCGCCAGCAGCGTACGCCCGGGCGGCTCCTATAATTCACCCCTCCACTTT

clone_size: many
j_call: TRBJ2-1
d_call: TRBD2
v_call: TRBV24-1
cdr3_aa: CATSESPFAGGLNEQFF
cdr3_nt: TGTGCCACCAGTGAATCCCCTTTCGCGGGAGGGCTCAATGAGCAGTTCTTC

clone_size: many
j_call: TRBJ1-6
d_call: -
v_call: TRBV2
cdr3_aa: CASSGTDGPNSPLHF
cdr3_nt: TGTGCCAGCAGTGGGACAGACGGACCGAATTCACCCCTCCACTTT

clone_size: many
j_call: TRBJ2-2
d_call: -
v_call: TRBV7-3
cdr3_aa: CASSLRVTGELFF
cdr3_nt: TGTGCCAGCAGCTTAAGGGTCACCGGGGAGCTGTTTTTT

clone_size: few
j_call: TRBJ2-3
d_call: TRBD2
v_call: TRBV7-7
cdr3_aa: CASYSSGKQYF
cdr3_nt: TGTGCCAGCTACAGTAGCGGGAAACAGTATTTT

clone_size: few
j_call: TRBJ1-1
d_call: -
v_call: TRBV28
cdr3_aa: CASGREAVTEAFF
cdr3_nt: TGTGCCAGCGGCCGGGAAGCGGTAACTGAAGCTTTCTTT

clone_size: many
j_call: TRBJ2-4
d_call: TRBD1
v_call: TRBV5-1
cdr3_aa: CASSPPLVGTGKNIQYF
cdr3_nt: TGCGCCAGCAGCCCACCCCTAGTAGGGACAGGGAAAAACATTCAGTACTTC

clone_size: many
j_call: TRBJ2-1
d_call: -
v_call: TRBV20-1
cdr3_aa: CSARDPLAGTKSDEQFF
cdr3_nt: TGCAGTGCTAGGGACCCTCTGGCGGGAACGAAAAGCGATGAGCAGTTCTTC

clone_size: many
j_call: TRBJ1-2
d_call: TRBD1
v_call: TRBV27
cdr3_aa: CASSRQGANYGYTF
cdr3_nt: TGTGCCAGCAGCCGACAGGGGGCGAACTATGGCTACACCTTC

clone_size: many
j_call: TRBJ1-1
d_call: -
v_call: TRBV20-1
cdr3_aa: CSARPGNWGMNTEAFF
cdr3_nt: TGCAGTGCCCGTCCGGGGAACTGGGGAATGAACACTGAAGCTTTCTTT

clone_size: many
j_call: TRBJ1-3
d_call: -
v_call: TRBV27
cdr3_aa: CASRSPFGNTIYF
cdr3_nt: TGTGCCAGCAGGTCGCCGTTCGGAAACACCATATATTTT

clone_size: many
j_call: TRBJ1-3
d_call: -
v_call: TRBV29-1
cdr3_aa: CSVGTAGNTIYF
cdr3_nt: TGCAGCGTCGGGACTGCTGGAAACACCATATATTTT

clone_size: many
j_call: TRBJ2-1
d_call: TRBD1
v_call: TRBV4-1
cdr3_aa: CASSTDRGDLDEQFF
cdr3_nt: TGCGCCAGCAGCACAGACAGGGGGGATTTGGATGAGCAGTTCTTC

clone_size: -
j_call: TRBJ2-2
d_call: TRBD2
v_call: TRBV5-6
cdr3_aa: CASSLTSGRTGELFF
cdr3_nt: TGTGCCAGCAGCTTAACTAGCGGGCGAACCGGGGAGCTGTTTTTT